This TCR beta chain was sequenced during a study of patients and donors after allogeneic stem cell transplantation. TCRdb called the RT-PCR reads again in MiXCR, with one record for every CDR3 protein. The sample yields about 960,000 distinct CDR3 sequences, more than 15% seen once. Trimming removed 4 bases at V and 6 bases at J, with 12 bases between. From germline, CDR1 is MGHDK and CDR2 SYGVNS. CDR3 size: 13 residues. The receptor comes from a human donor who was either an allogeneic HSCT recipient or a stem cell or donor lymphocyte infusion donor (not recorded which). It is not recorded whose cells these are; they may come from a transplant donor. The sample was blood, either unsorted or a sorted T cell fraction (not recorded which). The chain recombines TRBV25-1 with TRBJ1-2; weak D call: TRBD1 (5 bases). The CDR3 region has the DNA TGTGCCAGCAGTGCCAGGGTATCGGATGGCTACACCTTC. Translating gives CASSARVSDGYTF.